This T cell receptor beta chain comes out of a study of blood T cell repertoires in COVID-19. Here immunoSEQ multiplex PCR was the method, and the copy in TCRdb shows in-frame clones only, minus some. The profile shows 90,000 or so clones, under 90% of them singletons. Germline V gene data show CDR1 as MNHNY and CDR2 as SVGAGI (reference sequence). This CDR3 is 15 amino acids long. J lost 5 bases, V lost 6 bases, and 10 bases had no gene match. This chain joins TRBV6-6 and TRBJ1-5; 7 nucleotides align to TRBD1. Sequenced input: peripheral blood. This TCR was sampled from a man aged 60-69 years with COVID-19, enrolled during active disease. CDR3 region: CASSNAGGSDQPQHF. Written as DNA, the CDR3 is TGTGCCAGCAGCAACGCAGGGGGTTCGGATCAGCCCCAGCATTTT.